These T cell receptor beta chains were read from a single sample in a study of T cells in Graves' hyperthyroidism and ophthalmopathy. TCRdb reprocessed the multiplex PCR reads via MiXCR and lists one record per CDR3 protein. The top ten hold roughly 39% of the sample, which has some 300,000 distinct CDR3 sequences, around 19% seen once. The sample taken for sequencing was blood. All receptors come from a man in his forties or fifties with Graves' ophthalmopathy. Both conserved end residues are part of each CDR3. The D gene is left open where the match is weak. The listing skips clone size in some rows; elsewhere it reads once, few, many or a size class.

j_gene,len,v_gene,d_gene,abundance,CDR3aa,CDR3nt
TRBJ2-4,14,TRBV12-3/TRBV12-4,-,many,CASSYPRAKNIQYF,TGTGCCAGCAGTTACCCCAGAGCCAAAAACATTCAGTACTTC
TRBJ1-2,12,TRBV6-2/TRBV6-3,-,-,CASSSDAWGYTF,TGTGCCAGCAGTTCAGATGCATGGGGCTACACCTTC
TRBJ2-1,18,TRBV7-2,TRBD2,many,CASSSPSRTSAPYNEQFF,TGTGCCAGCAGCTCCCCCAGTCGGACTAGCGCACCCTACAATGAGCAGTTCTTC
TRBJ2-1,15,TRBV6-4,TRBD2,-,CASSEAGGNYNEQFF,TGTGCCAGCAGTGAGGCGGGAGGAAACTACAATGAGCAGTTCTTC
TRBJ1-1,13,TRBV6-1,-,few,CASNPPGATEAFF,TGTGCCAGCAATCCCCCAGGGGCCACTGAAGCTTTCTTT
TRBJ2-7,17,TRBV5-1,-,many,CASSYRRPGPGPDEQYF,TGCGCCAGCAGCTACCGGCGTCCGGGGCCGGGACCTGACGAGCAGTACTTC
TRBJ2-1,12,TRBV27,-,-,CASSESRREQFF,TGTGCCAGCAGTGAATCTCGGCGTGAGCAGTTCTTC
TRBJ2-5,14,TRBV24-1,TRBD2,many,CATSDGTRVETQYF,TGTGCCACCAGTGATGGGACTAGAGTGGAGACCCAGTACTTC
TRBJ2-5,18,TRBV3-1,TRBD2,many,CASSQGLAGVRWQETQYF,TGTGCCAGCAGCCAGGGACTAGCGGGAGTACGATGGCAAGAGACCCAGTACTTC
TRBJ2-7,13,TRBV5-1,-,-,CASSGTSGLEQYF,TGCGCCAGCTCAGGGACATCGGGTTTGGAGCAGTACTTC
TRBJ2-1,14,TRBV28,-,many,CASSFRDLFNEQFF,TGTGCCAGCAGTTTCCGGGACTTATTCAATGAGCAGTTCTTC
TRBJ2-1,14,TRBV28,TRBD2,-,CASSFFVSGREQFF,TGTGCCAGCAGTTTCTTCGTCAGCGGGAGGGAGCAGTTCTTC
TRBJ2-1,17,TRBV11-2,-,-,CASSQNWGGGTYNEQFF,TGTGCCAGCAGCCAAAATTGGGGAGGGGGGACCTACAATGAGCAGTTCTTC
TRBJ2-3,15,TRBV18,-,many,CASSPIRDVTDTQYF,TGTGCCAGCTCACCAATCCGGGACGTCACAGATACGCAGTATTTT
TRBJ1-1,18,TRBV6-1,TRBD1,-,CASSRYVGQVKRDTEAFF,TGTGCCAGCAGCCGATATGTTGGACAGGTAAAACGGGACACTGAAGCTTTCTTT
TRBJ2-3,14,TRBV11-2,-,many,CASSLNPIPDTQYF,TGTGCCAGCAGCTTAAATCCGATCCCAGATACGCAGTATTTT
TRBJ2-3,17,TRBV20-1,-,few,CSARDVKGAGGTDTQYF,TGCAGTGCTAGAGATGTAAAGGGGGCGGGGGGCACAGATACGCAGTATTTT
TRBJ2-1,15,TRBV9,TRBD1,-,CASSVGGTGDNEQFF,TGTGCCAGCAGCGTAGGGGGGACAGGGGACAATGAGCAGTTCTTC
TRBJ1-5,11,TRBV6-1,-,-,CAGGPHSPQHF,TGTGCTGGGGGACCGCACTCGCCCCAGCATTTT
TRBJ1-1,11,TRBV12-3/TRBV12-4,-,few,CASSLYGEAFF,TGTGCCAGCAGTTTATACGGTGAAGCTTTCTTT
TRBJ1-5,14,TRBV15,-,few,CATSNYGRNQPQHF,TGTGCCACCAGCAACTACGGACGCAATCAGCCCCAGCATTTT
TRBJ2-3,13,TRBV11-3,-,many,CASSAGLGDTQYF,TGTGCCAGCAGCGCTGGACTGGGGGATACGCAGTATTTT
TRBJ2-6,16,TRBV9,-,few,CASSARKSSGANVLTF,TGTGCCAGCAGCGCCAGGAAAAGCTCTGGGGCCAACGTCCTGACTTTC
TRBJ2-1,11,TRBV20-1,-,few,CSASFYNEQFF,TGCAGTGCTAGTTTTTACAATGAGCAGTTCTTC
TRBJ2-2,15,TRBV24-1,-,-,CATSDPFKVSGELFF,TGTGCCACCAGCGATCCATTTAAAGTGAGCGGGGAGCTGTTTTTT
TRBJ1-1,15,TRBV6-1,TRBD1,-,CASAPQRGLGTEAFF,TGTGCCAGTGCCCCGCAGAGGGGGCTGGGCACTGAAGCTTTCTTT